One sample yielded the 9 T cell receptor beta chains listed below, sequenced in a study of blood T cells in healthy people across ages. It was with a sample-barcoded 5' primer and a J-beta primer mix that a second PCR of roughly 7 to 12 cycles was run. MiXCR was run by TCRdb on the 5' RACE reads, yielding one entry per CDR3 protein. The data hold hundreds of thousands of distinct CDR3 sequences, with approximately 30% observed a single time. Material for sequencing was blood. These receptors were collected from a woman older than 75 in good health.

The chain joins TRBV27 to TRBJ2-1; 10 bases map to TRBD1. Germline V CDR1 and CDR2: MNHEY, SMNVEV (reference sequence). The V and J ends lost 6 bases and 7 bases, in that order; junction bases with no gene match: 6. The CDR3 is 14 residues long. CDR3 sequence: CASRRQGARNEQFF. The CDR3 DNA follows: TGTGCCAGCAGGCGACAGGGGGCGAGGAATGAGCAGTTCTTC.

The genes are TRBV20-1 and TRBJ1-4; no definite D call. V shed 5 bases and J shed 14 bases, with 15 bases lying between them. The CDR3 sequence is 11 residues long. The germline V gene has CDR1 DFQATT and CDR2 SNEGSKA (reference sequence). In DNA form, the CDR3 reads TGCAGTGCTGACAATTTTAATGACCTGTTTTTT. The encoded protein is CSADNFNDLFF.

This clonotype was found once. The V and J genes are TRBV20-1 and TRBJ1-2; TRBD1 is a possible D gene (5 bases). Germline assignment: CDR1 DFQATT and CDR2 SNEGSKA (reference sequence). There are 12 residues in the CDR3. In nucleotides, the CDR3 is TGCAGCGGCAGCGGGGCGGGATATGGCTACACCTTC. Protein product: CSGSGAGYGYTF.

About this clonotype: A much larger clone sits a single nucleotide away, making a read error possible. The chain links TRBV4-3 to TRBJ2-7; D call uncertain. Matching the DNA end better, TRBJ2-5 makes the J call doubtful. Germline V CDR1 and CDR2: LGHNA, YSLEER. The CDR3 runs to 14 residues. The CDR3 spells CASSQGVMAETQYF. CDR3 nucleotides: TGCGCCAGCAGCCAAGGGGTGATGGCCGAGACCCAGTACTTC.

The sample holds one count of this clonotype. The chain employs TRBV29-1 and TRBJ1-1; the D gene is possibly TRBD1 (6 bases). The germline CDR1 and CDR2 sequences are SQVTM and ANQGSEA. The length of the CDR3 is 15 residues. V dropped 1 base and J dropped 3 bases, with 15 bases sitting between them. This chain's CDR3 is CSVEGGGTRYTEAFF. CDR3 nucleotides: TGCAGCGTTGAAGGTGGGGGCACCCGGTACACTGAAGCTTTCTTT.

With regard to this clonotype: Given a much more abundant clone one base away, this may be a read error. This sequence joins TRBV5-1 and TRBJ1-1; 7 nucleotides line up with TRBD1. The germline CDR1 and CDR2 sequences are SGHRS and YFSETQ. CDR3 size: 13 residues. V shed 6 bases and J 7 bases; nucleotides not matched to a gene: 9. The CDR3 spells CASIRDSNVEAFF. The CDR3 region has the DNA TGCGCCAGCATCCGGGACAGTAACGTTGAAGCTTTCTTT.

This chain joins TRBV20-1 and TRBJ1-1; no clear D gene. Germline values: CDR1 DFQATT, CDR2 SNEGSKA (reference sequence). This CDR3 has 13 residues. V lost 1 base and J lost 0, with 6 bases in between. The CDR3 nucleotides read TGCAGTGCTAGAGTATGGTTGAACACTGAAGCTTTCTTT. Translated: CSARVWLNTEAFF.

This clonotype was found a few times. This chain uses TRBV18 with TRBJ1-2; D gene uncertain. This CDR3 is built from 13 residues. V was shortened by 3 bases and J by 6 bases, with 11 bases between the two germline ends. Germline assignment: CDR1 KGHSH and CDR2 LQKENI. The CDR3 nucleotides are TGTGCCAGCTCACCGAACAGCAACGATGGCTACACCTTC. It specifies CASSPNSNDGYTF.

The chain couples TRBV12-3 or TRBV12-4 to TRBJ2-2; no clear D. V was cut by 6 bases and J by 1 base, with 15 bases left in between. The CDR3 runs to 16 residues. The CDR3 region is CASSPSPSQNTGELFF. The CDR3 DNA reads TGTGCCAGCAGCCCCAGTCCCAGTCAGAACACCGGGGAGCTGTTTTTT.